Following are 9 T cell receptor beta chains from one sample sequenced in a study of naive and memory T cell subsets. RNA was extracted from 2 to 2.5 ml of whole blood of healthy adults. Reverse transcription of blood and skin TCR RNA was primed at alpha and beta constant regions. TCRdb recomputed calls from the 5' RACE reads with MiXCR, one row per CDR3 protein. This sample has some 22,000 distinct CDR3 sequences, with roughly 4% found just once. Receptors were obtained from a male donor in good health.

This clonotype was observed at least ten times. V usage is TRBV7-2 and J usage is TRBJ1-1, with 9 bases aligning to TRBD1. The V segment lost 0 bases and the J segment 1 base; nucleotides outside the gene matches: 6. Per germline, CDR1 SGHTA and CDR2 FQGNSA. The CDR3 spans 17 residues. The CDR3 DNA follows: TGTGCCAGCAGCTTAGCCGGGACAGGGTTTAAGAACACTGAAGCTTTCTTT. This gives the protein CASSLAGTGFKNTEAFF. The whole variable domain, filled in from reference TRBV7-2 and TRBJ1-1, reads GAGVSQSPSNKVTEKGKDVELRCDPISGHTALYWYRQSLGQGLEFLIYFQGNSAPDKSGLPSDRFSAERTGGSVSTLTIQRTQQEDSAVYLCASSLAGTGFKNTEAFFGQGTRLTVV.

This clonotype came up many times. V is TRBV5-4 and J is TRBJ2-7; 7 bases align to TRBD2. The junction had 6 bases not matched to a gene; V was cut back by 0 bases and J by 3 bases. Germline V gene data show CDR1 as SGHNT and CDR2 as YYREEE (reference sequence). CDR3 length equals 15 residues. CDR3 region: CASSLGSRGDYEQYF. DNA of the CDR3: TGTGCCAGCAGCTTGGGGTCACGGGGGGACTACGAGCAGTACTTC.

Ten or more counts support this clonotype. The chain employs TRBV7-2 and TRBJ2-4; D assignment may be TRBD1 or TRBD2 (5 bases each). This CDR3 has 17 residues. Germline CDR1 is SGHTA and CDR2 is FQGNSA. Trimming removed 6 bases at V and 0 bases at J, with 18 bases between. The CDR3 loop reads CASSHQGPRLAKNIQYF. As DNA, the CDR3 is TGTGCCAGCAGTCACCAGGGACCGAGGCTAGCCAAAAACATTCAGTACTTC. The entire variable domain, with the rest obtained from reference TRBV7-2 and TRBJ2-4, is as follows: GAGVSQSPSNKVTEKGKDVELRCDPISGHTALYWYRQSLGQGLEFLIYFQGNSAPDKSGLPSDRFSAERTGGSVSTLTIQRTQQEDSAVYLCASSHQGPRLAKNIQYFGAGTRLSVL.

This clonotype was counted many times. The chain carries TRBV7-3 and TRBJ1-5; D uncertain. V was pared by 5 bases and J by 4 bases, with 9 bases between. Germline lookup yields CDR1 SGHTA and CDR2 FQGTGA. CDR3 length equals 13 residues. CDR3 in DNA: TGTGCCAGCAGCCCGAACACTAATCAGCCCCAGCATTTT. Translation: CASSPNTNQPQHF. Full variable domain (remainder filled in from reference TRBV7-3 and TRBJ1-5): GAGVSQTPSNKVTEKGKYVELRCDPISGHTALYWYRQSLGQGPEFLIYFQGTGAADDSGLPNDRFFAVRPEGSVSTLKIQRTERGDSAVYLCASSPNTNQPQHFGDGTRLSIL.

This clonotype was counted many times. The chain links TRBV5-4 to TRBJ1-6, with D perhaps matching TRBD1 (6 bases). CDR3 length equals 14 residues. The V gene lost 0 bases and the J gene lost 5 bases, with 6 bases spanning the gap. Germline CDR1 SGHNT, CDR2 YYREEE (reference sequence). The CDR3 sequence is CASSLGQDNSPLHF. CDR3 sequence (DNA): TGTGCCAGCAGCTTGGGACAGGATAATTCACCCCTCCACTTT.

The table lists this clonotype with many counts. The chain links TRBV6-5 to TRBJ2-3; 8 bases are shared with TRBD2. This CDR3 has 19 amino acids. Germline loops: CDR1 MNHEY, CDR2 SVGAGI. V lost 2 bases and J lost 0; bases outside the gene matches: 13. This CDR3 reads CASSYGLEAGGPSTDTQYF. As DNA, the CDR3 is TGTGCCAGCAGTTACGGGTTGGAGGCGGGAGGCCCTAGCACAGATACGCAGTATTTT.

This clonotype has a count of ten or more. The rearrangement links TRBV29-1 to TRBJ1-5; the D gene is possibly TRBD1 (5 bases). This CDR3 has 18 amino acids. The germline V gene encodes CDR1 SQVTM and CDR2 ANQGSEA. The germline V and J ends were trimmed by 0 bases and 3 bases, with 21 bases remaining between them. The CDR3 DNA is TGCAGCGTTGAAGAGGTGGTCCGGGGCCGGAAAAACAATCAGCCCCAGCATTTT. Amino acids: CSVEEVVRGRKNNQPQHF.

Here the CDR3 reads CASGRTTNEKLFF. The CDR3 region has the DNA TGTGCCAGCGGACGGACAACTAATGAAAAACTGTTTTTT. The genes are TRBV7-2 and TRBJ1-4; D unclear. The V gene's germline CDR1 is SGHTA and CDR2 FQGNSA. The V end was cut by 8 bases, the J end by 0 bases, with 7 bases between. The length of the CDR3 is 13 residues.

The chain couples TRBV5-4 to TRBJ2-7, with TRBD2 matching 12 bases. Trimming took 0 bases from V and 2 from J; bases not matched to a gene: 6. Germline CDR1 is SGHNT and CDR2 is YYREEE (reference sequence). CDR3 length: 17 residues. CDR3 nucleotide sequence: TGTGCCAGCAGCTTGGCGTCTAGCGGGGGGGTAACCTACGAGCAGTACTTC. Residues: CASSLASSGGVTYEQYF.